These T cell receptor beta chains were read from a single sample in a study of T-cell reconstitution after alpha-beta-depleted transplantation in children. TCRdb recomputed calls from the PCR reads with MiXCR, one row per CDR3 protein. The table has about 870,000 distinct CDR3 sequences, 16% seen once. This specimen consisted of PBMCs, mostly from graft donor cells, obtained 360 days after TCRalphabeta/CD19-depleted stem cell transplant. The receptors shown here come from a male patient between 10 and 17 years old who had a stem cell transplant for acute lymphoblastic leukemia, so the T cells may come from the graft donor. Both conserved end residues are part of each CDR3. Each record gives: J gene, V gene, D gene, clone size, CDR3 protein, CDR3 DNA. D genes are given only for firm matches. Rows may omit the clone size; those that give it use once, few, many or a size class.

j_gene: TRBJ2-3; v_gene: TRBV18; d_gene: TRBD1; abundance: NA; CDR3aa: CASSPPRQGSDTQYF; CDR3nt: TGTGCCAGCTCACCACCGCGACAGGGTTCAGATACGCAGTATTTT
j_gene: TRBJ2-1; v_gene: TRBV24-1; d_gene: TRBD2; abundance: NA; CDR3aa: CATSPLLSGEGRPYNEQFF; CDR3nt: TGTGCCACCAGCCCCCTCTTGTCGGGGGAGGGCCGGCCTTACAATGAGCAGTTCTTC
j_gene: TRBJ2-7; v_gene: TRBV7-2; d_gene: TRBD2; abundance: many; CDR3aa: CASGLAGDIYEQYF; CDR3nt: TGTGCCAGTGGACTAGCGGGAGATATCTACGAGCAGTACTTC
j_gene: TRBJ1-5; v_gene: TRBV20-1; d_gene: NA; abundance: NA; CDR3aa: CSARSRQVNQPQHF; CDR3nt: TGCAGTGCTAGATCACGACAGGTCAATCAGCCCCAGCATTTT
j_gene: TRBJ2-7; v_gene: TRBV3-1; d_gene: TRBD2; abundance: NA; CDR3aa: CASSSWPSGEQYF; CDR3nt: TGTGCCAGCAGCTCCTGGCCTAGCGGGGAGCAGTACTTC
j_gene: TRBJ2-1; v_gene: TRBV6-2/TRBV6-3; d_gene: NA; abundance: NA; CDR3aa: CASSHSIEAPDEQFF; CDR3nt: TGTGCCAGCAGCCACAGTATAGAGGCCCCAGATGAGCAGTTCTTC
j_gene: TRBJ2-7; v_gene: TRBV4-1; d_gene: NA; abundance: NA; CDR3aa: CASSQGGGIQYEQYF; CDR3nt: TGCGCCAGCAGCCAAGGAGGGGGGATCCAATACGAGCAGTACTTC
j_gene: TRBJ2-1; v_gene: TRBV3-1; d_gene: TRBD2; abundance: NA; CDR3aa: CASSQPGLPSPNNEQFF; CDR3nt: TGTGCCAGCAGCCAGCCGGGACTACCTAGTCCAAACAATGAGCAGTTCTTC
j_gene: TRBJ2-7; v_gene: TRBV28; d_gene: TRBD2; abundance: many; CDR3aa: CASRTSGPTYEQYF; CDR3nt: TGTGCCAGCAGGACTAGCGGGCCCACCTACGAGCAGTACTTC
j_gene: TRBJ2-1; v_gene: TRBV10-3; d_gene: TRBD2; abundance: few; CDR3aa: CAISDTSGRSYNEQFF; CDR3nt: TGTGCCATCAGCGATACTAGCGGGAGGTCTTACAATGAGCAGTTCTTC
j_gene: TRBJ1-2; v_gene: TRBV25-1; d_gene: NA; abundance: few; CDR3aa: CASSEELGGNYGYTF; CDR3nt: TGTGCCAGCAGTGAAGAGTTAGGGGGTAACTATGGCTACACCTTC
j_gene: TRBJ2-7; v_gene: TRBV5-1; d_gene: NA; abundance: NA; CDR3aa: CASSLGGTNSYEQYF; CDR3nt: TGCGCCAGCAGCTTGGGGGGGACCAATTCCTACGAGCAGTACTTC
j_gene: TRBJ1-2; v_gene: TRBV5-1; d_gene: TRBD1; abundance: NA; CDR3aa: CASGGTGSYGYTF; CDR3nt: TGCGCCAGCGGAGGGACAGGGAGCTATGGCTACACCTTC
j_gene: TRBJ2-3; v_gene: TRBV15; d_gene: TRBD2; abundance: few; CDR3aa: CATVKSAGAGGDTQYF; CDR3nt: TGTGCCACTGTTAAGTCAGCGGGGGCAGGCGGAGATACGCAGTATTTT
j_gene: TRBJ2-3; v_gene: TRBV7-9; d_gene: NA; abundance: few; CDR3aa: CASTARLEADTQYF; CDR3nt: TGTGCCAGCACTGCCCGGCTAGAAGCAGATACGCAGTATTTT
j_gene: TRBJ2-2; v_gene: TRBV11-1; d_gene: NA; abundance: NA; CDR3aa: CASSMPGPADTGELFF; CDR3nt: TGTGCCAGCAGCATGCCGGGACCAGCAGACACCGGGGAGCTGTTTTTT
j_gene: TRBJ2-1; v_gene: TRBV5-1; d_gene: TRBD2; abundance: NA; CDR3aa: CASSWTSGLYNEQFF; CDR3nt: TGCGCCAGCAGCTGGACTAGCGGGCTCTACAATGAGCAGTTCTTC
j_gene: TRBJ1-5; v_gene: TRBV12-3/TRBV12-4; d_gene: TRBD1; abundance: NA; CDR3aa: CASSLRDREHQPQHF; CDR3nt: TGTGCCAGCAGTTTAAGGGACAGGGAACATCAGCCCCAGCATTTT
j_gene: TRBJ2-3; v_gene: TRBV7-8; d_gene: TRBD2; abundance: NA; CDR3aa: CASSETSGTITDTQYF; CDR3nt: TGTGCCAGCAGCGAGACTAGCGGGACCATCACAGATACGCAGTATTTT
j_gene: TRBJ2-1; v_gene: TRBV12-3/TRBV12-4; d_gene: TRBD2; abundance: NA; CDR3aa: CASSLWTSLVNEQFF; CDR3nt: TGTGCCAGCAGTTTATGGACTAGCCTAGTAAATGAGCAGTTCTTC
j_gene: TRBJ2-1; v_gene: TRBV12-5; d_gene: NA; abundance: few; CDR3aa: CASGLVRQNEQFF; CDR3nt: TGTGCTAGTGGTTTGGTCCGTCAGAATGAGCAGTTCTTC
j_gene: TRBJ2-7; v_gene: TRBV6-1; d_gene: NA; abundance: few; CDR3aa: CASSPLGPPYEQYF; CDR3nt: TGTGCCAGCAGCCCGCTAGGACCGCCCTACGAGCAGTACTTC
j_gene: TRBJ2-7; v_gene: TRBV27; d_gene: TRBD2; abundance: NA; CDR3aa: CASSYDGGGSYEQYF; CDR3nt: TGTGCCAGCAGTTATGACGGCGGGGGGAGCTACGAGCAGTACTTC
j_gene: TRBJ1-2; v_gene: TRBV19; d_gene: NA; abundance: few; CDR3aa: CASSLSGQTYGYTF; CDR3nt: TGTGCCAGTAGCCTTTCGGGGCAAACCTATGGCTACACCTTC
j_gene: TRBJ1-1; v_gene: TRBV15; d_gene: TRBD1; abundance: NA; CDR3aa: CATSSTTGLGAFF; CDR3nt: TGTGCCACCAGTTCCACGACAGGGCTCGGAGCTTTCTTT
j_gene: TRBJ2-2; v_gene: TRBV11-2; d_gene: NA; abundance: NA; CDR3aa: CASSSPSRNTGELFF; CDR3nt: TGTGCCAGCAGCTCCCCCTCCCGGAACACCGGGGAGCTGTTTTTT
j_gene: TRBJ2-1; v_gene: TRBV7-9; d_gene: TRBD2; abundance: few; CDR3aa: CASSIGTSGLKTEQFF; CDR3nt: TGTGCCAGCAGCATTGGGACTAGCGGGCTAAAGACTGAGCAGTTCTTC
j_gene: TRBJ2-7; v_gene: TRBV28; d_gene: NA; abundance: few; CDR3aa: CASSLLGIFEQYF; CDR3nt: TGTGCCAGCAGTTTATTAGGGATCTTCGAGCAGTACTTC
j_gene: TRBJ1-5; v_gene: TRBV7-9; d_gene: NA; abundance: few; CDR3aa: CASSLSRGGNQPQHF; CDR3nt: TGTGCCAGCAGCTTAAGCAGGGGAGGCAATCAGCCCCAGCATTTT
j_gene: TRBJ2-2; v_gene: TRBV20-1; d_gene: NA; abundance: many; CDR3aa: CSARDPETGELFF; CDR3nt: TGCAGTGCTAGAGATCCGGAGACCGGGGAGCTGTTTTTT
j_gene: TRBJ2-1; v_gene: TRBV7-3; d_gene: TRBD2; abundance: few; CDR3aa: CASSPGLGLAGKNEQFF; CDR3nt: TGTGCCAGCAGCCCCGGCCTCGGACTAGCGGGAAAAAATGAGCAGTTCTTC
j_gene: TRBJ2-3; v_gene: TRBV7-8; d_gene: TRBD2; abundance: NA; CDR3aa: CASSLKRLAGDGTADTQYF; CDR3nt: TGTGCCAGCAGCTTGAAGAGACTAGCGGGAGACGGTACGGCAGATACGCAGTATTTT
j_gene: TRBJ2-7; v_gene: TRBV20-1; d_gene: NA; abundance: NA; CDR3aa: CSANRVGYEQYF; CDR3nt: TGCAGTGCCAACAGGGTCGGCTACGAGCAGTACTTC
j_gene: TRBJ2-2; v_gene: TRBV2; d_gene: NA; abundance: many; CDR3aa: CASRLENTGELFF; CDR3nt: TGTGCCAGCAGGTTAGAGAACACCGGGGAGCTGTTTTTT
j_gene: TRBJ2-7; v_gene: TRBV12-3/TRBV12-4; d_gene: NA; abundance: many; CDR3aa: CASGSSYEQYF; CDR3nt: TGTGCCAGCGGAAGCTCCTACGAGCAGTACTTC
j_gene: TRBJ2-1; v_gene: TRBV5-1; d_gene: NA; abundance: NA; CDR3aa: CASSLFTDAYNEQFF; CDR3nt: TGCGCCAGCAGCTTGTTTACTGATGCCTACAATGAGCAGTTCTTC
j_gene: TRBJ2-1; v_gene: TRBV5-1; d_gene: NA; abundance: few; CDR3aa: CASSLTVRNSISSYNEQFF; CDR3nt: TGCGCCAGCAGCTTGACGGTCAGGAACTCGATTAGCTCCTACAATGAGCAGTTCTTC
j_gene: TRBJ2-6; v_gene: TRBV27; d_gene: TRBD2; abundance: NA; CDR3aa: CASSPWGLRGGDSGANVLTF; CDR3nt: TGTGCCAGCAGTCCCTGGGGTCTGAGGGGAGGGGATTCTGGGGCCAACGTCCTGACTTTC
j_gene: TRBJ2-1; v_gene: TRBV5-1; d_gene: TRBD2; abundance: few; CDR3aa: CASSIRLAGEQFF; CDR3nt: TGCGCCAGCAGCATCCGACTAGCGGGAGAGCAGTTCTTC
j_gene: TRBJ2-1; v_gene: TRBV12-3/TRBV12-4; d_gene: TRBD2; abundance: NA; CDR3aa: CASSLTTGLAGLNEQFF; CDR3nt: TGTGCCAGCAGTTTAACGACCGGGCTAGCGGGGCTCAATGAGCAGTTCTTC
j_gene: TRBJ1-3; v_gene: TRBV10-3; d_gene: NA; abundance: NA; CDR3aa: CAISETSGNTIYF; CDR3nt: TGTGCCATCAGTGAGACCTCCGGAAACACCATATATTTT
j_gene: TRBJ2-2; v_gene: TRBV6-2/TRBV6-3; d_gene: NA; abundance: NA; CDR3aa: CASSLYPGPNTGELFF; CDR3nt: TGTGCCAGCAGTCTATACCCGGGACCCAACACCGGGGAGCTGTTTTTT
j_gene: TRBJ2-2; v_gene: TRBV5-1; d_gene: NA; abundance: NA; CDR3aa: CASSLYIFVGELFF; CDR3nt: TGCGCCAGCAGCTTGTACATTTTCGTCGGGGAGCTGTTTTTT
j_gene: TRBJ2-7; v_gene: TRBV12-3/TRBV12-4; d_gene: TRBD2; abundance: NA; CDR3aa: CASSISSGSYEQYF; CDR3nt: TGTGCCAGCAGTATTTCTAGCGGGTCCTACGAGCAGTACTTC
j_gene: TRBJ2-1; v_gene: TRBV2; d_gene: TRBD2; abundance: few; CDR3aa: CASSGPGGRGYNEQFF; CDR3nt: TGTGCCAGCAGCGGGCCGGGGGGGAGGGGATACAATGAGCAGTTCTTC
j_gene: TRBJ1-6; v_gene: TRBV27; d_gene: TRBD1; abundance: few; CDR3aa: CASRRQGLDSPLHF; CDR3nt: TGTGCCAGCAGGCGACAGGGTTTGGATTCACCCCTCCACTTT
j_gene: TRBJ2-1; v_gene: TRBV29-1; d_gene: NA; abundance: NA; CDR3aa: CSVEEGVYNKQFF; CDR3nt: TGCAGCGTTGAAGAGGGAGTTTACAATAAGCAGTTCTTC
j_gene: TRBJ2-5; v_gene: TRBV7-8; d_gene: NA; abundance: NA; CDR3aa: CASSPNPTLGEWETQYF; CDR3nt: TGTGCCAGCAGCCCAAACCCAACATTGGGGGAGTGGGAGACCCAGTACTTC